This TCR beta chain was captured by sequencing in a study of blood T cell repertoires in COVID-19. Study at large: Acute and convalescent COVID-19 samples came from the United States, Italy and Spain. In each case, the material was cDNA or gDNA derived from T cells, B-cell-depleted T cells, or PBMCs.

This clone was counted a single time. Original processing notes: Amplified reference gene primers provided the basis for estimating nucleated cell counts. The repertoire was sequenced with immunoSEQ multiplex PCR; TCRdb's copy has only in-frame clones and lacks some. V, J and clone size are those of that table, while D and trimming were read from the DNA. The sample includes 65,000 to 80,000 clones, approximately 88% of them seen just once. V was shortened by 9 bases and J by 0 bases, with 15 bases between the two germline ends. Germline lookup yields CDR1 SGHNT and CDR2 YYREEE (reference sequence). The CDR3 contains 14 residues.

Material for sequencing was peripheral blood. This clonotype was sampled from a man aged 50 to 60 with active COVID-19. The V and J genes are TRBV5-4 and TRBJ2-5; D might be TRBD2 (6 bases). The CDR3 DNA sequence: TGTGCCATCCCGAAAGGCGGGGACCAAGAGACCCAGTACTTC. It specifies CAIPKGGDQETQYF.